The entry that follows covers one TCR beta chain sequence. Its target is not known. The entry originates in a study of regulatory T cells in long-lasting Graves disease. Findings and limits, study-wide: Persistent disease preferred TRBV28, TRBJ1-2 and TRBJ2-5. Having few samples may have compromised the accuracy. Whereas new patients shared 900 to 1,000 public clonotypes, persistent patients shared more, at about 3,000.

Time point defined: persistent/refractory GD, antithyroid drugs over 5 years with positive TRAb. Scientists built the TCR library using RNA that was extracted from PBMCs. Construction of the TCR beta libraries employed iRepertoire HTBI primers in conjunction with Arm-PCR of CDR3 regions. TCRdb itself ran the multiplex PCR reads through MiXCR, one entry per CDR3 protein. The sample has 700,000 or so distinct CDR3 sequences; about 32% are singletons. CDR1 and CDR2 (germline): MNHEY, SMNVEV (reference sequence). V was pared by 2 bases and J by 3 bases, with 9 bases between. This CDR3 comprises 14 residues.

The source is a female donor with Graves disease. V is TRBV27 and J is TRBJ2-3, with D uncertain. The input for sequencing was peripheral blood mononuclear cells (PBMCs), taken when the disease was refractory, from a patient treated with antithyroid drugs. Here the CDR3 DNA reads TGTGCCAGCAGTTTAGCGGCTCTTACAGATACGCAGTATTTT. It translates to CASSLAALTDTQYF.